This entry is about one T cell receptor (beta chain). Its specificity is unknown. The read stops 3 residues short of the end of the CDR3; the missing end is completed from the germline J gene. The sample belongs to a study of Tregs in tolerant kidney transplant recipients. General study results and limits: Changing PCR primers prevented nucleotide comparison between some patients' samples. Validation in larger populations is needed because few patients were studied.

The table came from immunoSEQ multiplex PCR; TCRdb's copy has only in-frame clones and leaves some out. The sample features about 48,000 clones, with 0.7% to 0.95% in its top ten. This CDR3 region has 13 residues. From germline, CDR1 is SNHLY and CDR2 FYNNEI. Trimming cost V 10 bases and J 3 bases, with 14 bases left between them. CD4+CD25+CD127- Tregs, CD4+CD25- non-Tregs, CD4 and CD8 cells were sorted. The clonotype originates from a human donor who received a combined kidney and bone marrow transplant. Here the sequenced sample was CD4+ T cells from blood, taken before the transplant. The chain couples TRBV2 to TRBJ2-3; no definite D call. The CDR3: CATHSSMTDTQYF. The sequenced CDR3 bases are TGTGCCACCCATTCTAGTATGACAGATACG.